The rows below give T cell receptor beta chains drawn from one sample of a study of blood T cell repertoires in COVID-19. TCRdb's copy holds only in-frame clones and misses some; the assay was immunoSEQ multiplex PCR. The sample contains about 160,000 clones, about four fifths of which appear only once. Sample: peripheral blood. Receptors were obtained from a woman older than 75 with acute or convalescent COVID-19. The CDR3 runs from the conserved cysteine through the conserved F or W. The order of the fields is D gene, CDR3 length, J gene, V gene, clone size, CDR3 DNA, CDR3 protein. The D gene is left open where the match is weak. For some rows the clone size is stated as once, few or many, or as a class when expanded; others skip it.

TRBD1 | 14 | TRBJ1-6 | TRBV18 | . | TGTGCCAGCTCGCCTACAGGGGATAATTCACCCCTCCACTTT | CASSPTGDNSPLHF
. | 12 | TRBJ2-5 | TRBV7-2 | . | TGTGCCAGCAGCCAAAACTTGGAGACCCAGTACTTC | CASSQNLETQYF
. | 17 | TRBJ1-3 | TRBV2 | . | TGTGCCAGCAGTGAAAGGGGAGGACAAATCTCTGGAAACACCATATATTTT | CASSERGGQISGNTIYF
. | 14 | TRBJ1-4 | TRBV19 | once | TGTGCCAGTAGTATTCAGGGGTTCCGTGAAAAACTGTTTTTT | CASSIQGFREKLFF
. | 11 | TRBJ2-1 | TRBV12-3/TRBV12-4 | . | TGTGCCAGCAGCCTGGCGGCGGTTCGGTTCTTC | CASSLAAVRFF
TRBD1 | 17 | TRBJ1-1 | TRBV7-2 | . | TGTGCCAGCAGCTTAAGGGGACAGGGGACAGTGAACACTGAAGCTTTCTTT | CASSLRGQGTVNTEAFF
TRBD2 | 16 | TRBJ2-3 | TRBV11-3 | few | TGTGCCAGCAGCTTAGGCGTCGGGGGGGGAGCAGATACGCAGTATTTT | CASSLGVGGGADTQYF
TRBD2 | 14 | TRBJ2-1 | TRBV10-3 | . | TGTGCCATCTCCTCTAGCGGGAGCTCCAATGAGCAGTTCTTC | CAISSSGSSNEQFF
. | 15 | TRBJ2-2 | TRBV7-2 | . | TGTGCCAGCAGCTTAGTGGGCAGGGCCACCGGGGAGCTGTTTTTT | CASSLVGRATGELFF
TRBD1 | 15 | TRBJ1-5 | TRBV5-8 | . | TGTGCCAGCAGCTTGGGGACAGGGGGCTTTCAGCCCCAGCATTTT | CASSLGTGGFQPQHF
. | 12 | TRBJ2-5 | TRBV29-1 | . | TGCAGCCCTAGGACAGTGCAAGAGACCCAGTACTTC | CSPRTVQETQYF
. | 14 | TRBJ1-4 | TRBV3-1/TRBV3-2 | . | TGTGCCAGCAGCCAAGGTACAACTAATGAAAAACTGTTTTTT | CASSQGTTNEKLFF
. | 16 | TRBJ1-5 | TRBV24-1 | . | TGTGCCACCAGTGATTTTCCGGACTGTAGCAATCAGCCCCAGCATTTT | CATSDFPDCSNQPQHF
TRBD1 | 14 | TRBJ1-1 | TRBV27 | . | TGTGCCAGCAGACAAATCCAGGGGGTCACTGAAGCTTTCTTT | CASRQIQGVTEAFF
TRBD1 | 16 | TRBJ1-5 | TRBV7-3 | once | TGTGCCAGCAGCCACCCAGGGGGAATTAGCAATCAGCCCCAGCATTTT | CASSHPGGISNQPQHF
TRBD1 | 14 | TRBJ2-3 | TRBV6-5 | once | TGTGCCAGCAGTTCCGGACAGGGGACAGATACGCAGTATTTT | CASSSGQGTDTQYF
. | 14 | TRBJ1-1 | TRBV6-5 | . | TGTGCCGTTAACCCAGGGAGGTTAAACACTGAAGCTTTCTTT | CAVNPGRLNTEAFF
TRBD2 | 16 | TRBJ2-1 | TRBV19 | . | TGTGCCAGTAGTCATAGCGGGCCTCCTTCCTACAATGAGCAGTTCTTC | CASSHSGPPSYNEQFF
TRBD1 | 16 | TRBJ2-1 | TRBV27 | . | TGTGCCAGCAGCCAGGGACAGGTTAGCTCCTACAATGAGCAGTTCTTC | CASSQGQVSSYNEQFF
TRBD2 | 16 | TRBJ2-1 | TRBV20-1 | . | TGCAGTGCTAGTGGTCCCACAGCGGGACTCGGCAATGAGCAGTTCTTC | CSASGPTAGLGNEQFF
TRBD1 | 13 | TRBJ2-5 | TRBV6-5 | . | TGTGCCAGCAGTAAACAGGGGGTTGAGACCCAGTACTTC | CASSKQGVETQYF
. | 13 | TRBJ1-6 | TRBV19 | . | TGTGCCAGTACTTTTATTGAGGGTTCACCCCTCCACTTT | CASTFIEGSPLHF
. | 15 | TRBJ1-2 | TRBV5-1 | . | TGCGCCAGCAAGTCTCTGGCAGGGGCGCAGAATGGCTACACCTTC | CASKSLAGAQNGYTF
. | 14 | TRBJ1-6 | TRBV6-5 | . | TGTGCCAGCAGGTGGTATGGGGGCAATTCACCCCTCCACTTT | CASRWYGGNSPLHF
. | 18 | TRBJ1-6 | TRBV11-2 | . | TGTGCCAGCAGCCACGGAGCGGCCTCCTTCAATTATAATTCACCCCTCCACTTT | CASSHGAASFNYNSPLHF
TRBD1 | 13 | TRBJ1-1 | TRBV6-6 | . | TGTGCCAGCATTATTACAGGGGGCACTGAAGCTTTCTTT | CASIITGGTEAFF
TRBD1 | 14 | TRBJ1-2 | TRBV6-6 | . | TGTGCCAGCAGTCTTGGACAGGCTAACTATGGCTACACCTTC | CASSLGQANYGYTF